Listed here is a single T cell receptor (beta chain). Sequence at one end of the junction differs from germline and may be a read error. Produced via immunoSEQ multiplex PCR; TCRdb's table is partial and in-frame only. The table has about 89,000 clones, roughly 80% seen once. The record originates from a study of blood T cell repertoires in COVID-19. Study background: Sources were T cells, B-cell-depleted T cells, or PBMCs; the material itself was cDNA or gDNA.

Germline values: CDR1 MNHNS, CDR2 SASEGT. This CDR3 region has 14 residues. One Seattle source followed patients from active infection through their disease course. The source of this sequence is a man between 70 and 80 years old with COVID-19, enrolled during active disease. This rearrangement joins TRBV6-1 to TRBJ2-3, with TRBD1 as a possible D gene (5 bases). The sequenced sample was peripheral blood. CDR3 loop: CASTERQNTDTQYF. The CDR3 coding sequence is TGTGCCAGCACTGAAAGACAGAACACAGATACGCAGTATTTT.